This TCR beta chain appears in the sequencing data of a study of response to subunit inactivated influenza vaccine. TCRdb redid the calling of the RT-PCR reads with MiXCR, one entry per CDR3 protein. Of 280,000 or so distinct CDR3 sequences detected, about a fifth appear once; the ten largest clones hold approximately 10%. The germline gives CDR1 DFQATT, CDR2 SNEGSKA (reference sequence). Between the trimmed V and J ends, which lost 6 bases and 2 bases, there was a span of 13 bases. The CDR3 is made up of 13 amino acids. The sample here was PBMCs from blood, taken 21 months after vaccination. The chain couples TRBV20-1 to TRBJ1-2; D may be TRBD1 (6 bases). The source is a man aged 50 to 69 who received an inactivated influenza vaccine. The DNA of the CDR3 is TGCAGTGCAAACCGACAGGAGAACTATGGCTACACCTTC. Amino acid sequence: CSANRQENYGYTF.